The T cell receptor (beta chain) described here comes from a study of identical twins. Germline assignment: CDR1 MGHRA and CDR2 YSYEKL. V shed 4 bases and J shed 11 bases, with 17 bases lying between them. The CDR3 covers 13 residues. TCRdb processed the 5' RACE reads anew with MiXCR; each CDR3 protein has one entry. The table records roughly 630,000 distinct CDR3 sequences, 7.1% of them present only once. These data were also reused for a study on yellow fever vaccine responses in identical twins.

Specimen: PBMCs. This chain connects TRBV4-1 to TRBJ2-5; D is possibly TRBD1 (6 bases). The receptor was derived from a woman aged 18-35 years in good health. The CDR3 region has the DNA TGCGCCAGCAGCCCAGGGGCCGGCAACAGACAGTACTTC. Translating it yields CASSPGAGNRQYF.